This T cell receptor (beta chain) was sequenced for a study of spatial heterogeneity in lung cancer (dated by TCRdb to about 2019). About the full investigation: Beta-chain transcripts were consistently detected in greater numbers than alpha-chain transcripts, which likely reflects a higher abundance of beta-chain transcripts. In the raw uncorrected reads, each unique combination of TCR and UMI appeared more than ten times on average. In non-small cell lung cancer, the study made a quantitative comparison of TCR alpha and beta repertoires among multiple tumor regions, matched nontumor lung and blood. The study linked features of the TCR repertoire to counts of nonsynonymous mutations, which were determined by whole-exome sequencing of tumor tissue. Both alpha and beta chains were TCR-sequenced in samples taken at surgery, namely 220 tumor regions, approximately 66 matched nontumor lung samples and approximately 58 PBMC samples. Overall study results and their limits: Confirming at a functional level the hypothesis that regional TCRs recognize regional mutations was considered to require additional single-cell paired TCR alpha and beta sequencing.

This clonotype is termed medium-sized (0.01 to 0.1%). Its antigen is not yet known. One base away there is no much larger clone; base qualities are not given. What this sample's time point label stands for: sample taken at primary tumor resection. The donors were 72 patients from the lung TRACERx cohort who had early-stage, untreated non-small cell lung cancer. TCR sequencing used whole RNA extracted from tumor and nontumor lung tissue, or from cryopreserved PBMC samples, without cell sorting. A patient was chosen for TCR sequencing only when enough RNA was available from at least two tumor regions. A lung pathologist reviewed the tumor and adjacent nontumor lung specimens before the specimens were selected. As encoded in the germline V gene (reference sequence), CDR1 is MNHNY while CDR2 is SVGAGI. Trimming takes 1 base from V and 6 bases from J, and the germline ends sit 17 bases apart. Including the terminal cysteine and phenylalanine, the CDR3 comprises 16 residues. The DNA shown is the 48-base CDR3, in frame from base 1.

The library was built by means of 5' RACE. These reads were obtained on a NextSeq 500. The TCR library protocol attached a unique molecular identifier to each TCR cDNA molecule to allow correction of PCR and sequencing errors. The published analysis was carried out like this. TCR identification, UMI-based error correction and CDR3 extraction were performed with Decombinator tools. TCRs above a frequency of 2 per 1,000, corresponding to the top 1% of the tumor frequency distribution, were defined as expanded. Rényi diversity was computed with the R vegan package after subsampling each repertoire 100 times to 5,000 TCRs. CDR3 similarity networks were built from amino acid triplet string-kernel similarity, with CDR3s being connected when pairwise similarity was above 0.82. TCRdb applied fastp at Q25 and MiXCR to the public reads, then kept only in-frame beta chains. Identical CDR3 protein sequences are pooled into one entry, listed with their most common genes and DNA. TCRdb's processing, not the authors' own work, is the source of the V and J calls. This sample comprises about 2,100 distinct CDR3 sequences, about 7% of them detected only once. Approximately 10% of the sample is in the top ten clones.

The sequence came from a female donor with early-stage non-small cell lung cancer. The sequence links TRBV6-6 to TRBJ2-3, with no confident D gene call. The material sequenced was normal lung tissue next to the tumor, taken at surgery. The CDR3 reads as follows: CASSYYDQGVGDTQYF. The sequenced DNA: TGTGCCAGCAGTTACTATGATCAAGGTGTGGGGGATACGCAGTATTTT.